The sequence of this TCR beta chain was determined in a study of response to subunit inactivated influenza vaccine. Overall study findings and caveats: Each seasonal flu vaccination may recruit only limited new T cells, authors suggested.

The CDR3 loop spans 15 amino acids. The V gene lost 0 bases and the J gene lost 6 bases, with 13 bases spanning the gap. Germline V gives CDR1 LGHNA, CDR2 YNFKEQ. TCRdb reanalysed the RT-PCR reads using MiXCR and keeps one entry per CDR3 protein. The table lists approximately 570,000 distinct CDR3 sequences, 6% to 9% of them singletons. This clonotype was observed many times. Its antigen is undetermined. This receptor was taken from a man between 50 and 70 years old who received an inactivated influenza vaccine. The chain employs TRBV4-2 and TRBJ2-3; D is undetermined. Source: PBMCs from blood, taken around 25 months after vaccination. CDR3 protein: CASSQDVGSKDTQYF. CDR3 nucleotides: TGTGCCAGCAGCCAAGATGTAGGTAGCAAGGATACGCAGTATTTT.